The 13 T cell receptor beta chains below were found in one sample sequenced in a study of shared clonotypes between healthy human individuals. The table came from immunoSEQ multiplex PCR; TCRdb's copy has only in-frame clones and leaves some out. The sample consists of 450,000 to 500,000 clones, 76% of them appearing once. Sequenced sample: PBMCs. The receptor set was obtained from a middle-aged woman in good health. Some clones in this sample may be carry-over from other donors' samples.

The CDR3 spells CASSNGRPGAGELFF. The CDR3, as DNA: TGTGCCAGCTCAAATGGGCGGCCGGGGGCCGGGGAGCTGTTTTTT. The chain combines TRBV6-6 with TRBJ2-2; a possible D gene is TRBD2 (6 bases). The V and J ends lost 8 bases and 6 bases respectively, with 19 bases between them. The CDR3 runs 15 residues. From germline, CDR1 is MNHNY and CDR2 SVGAGI (reference sequence).

The rearrangement joins TRBV4-2 to TRBJ2-3; possibly TRBD2 for D (6 bases). The CDR3 totals 16 residues. Trimming cost V 1 base and J 2 bases, with 13 bases left between them. CDR1 and CDR2 from the germline V gene are LGHNA and YNFKEQ. The CDR3 DNA sequence: TGTGCCAGCAGCCAAGCTAGCCGGGAGCTCACAGATACGCAGTATTTT. Residues: CASSQASRELTDTQYF.

This chain connects TRBV6-4 to TRBJ2-3, with 10 bases fitting TRBD2. Germline loops: CDR1 MRHNA, CDR2 SNTAGT. The CDR3 spans 16 residues. V dropped 3 bases and J dropped 3; count of bases not matched to a gene: 6. CDR3 protein: CASSESSGSGTDTQYF. The CDR3 DNA sequence: TGTGCCAGCAGTGAATCTAGCGGGAGTGGAACAGATACGCAGTATTTT.

This clone is a singleton in its sample. Given a much more abundant clone one base away, this may be a read error. This chain connects TRBV5-4 to TRBJ2-3; D remains unclear. In germline, CDR1 is SGHNT, CDR2 YYREEE (reference sequence). The V end lost 3 bases, the J end lost 2 bases, and 4 bases lay between the germline ends. The CDR3 covers 12 residues. The CDR3, as DNA: TGTGCCAGCAGCTGGGACACAGATACGCAGTATTTT. This translates into CASSWDTDTQYF.

The rearrangement joins TRBV28 to TRBJ1-1; weak D call: TRBD1 (6 bases). This CDR3 comprises 15 residues. V shed 8 bases and J shed 4 bases, with 20 bases lying between them. Germline V lookup: CDR1 MDHEN, CDR2 SYDVKM. The CDR3 DNA follows: TGTGCCAGCGGGGGCACCCCGGCTGAGGGCACTGAAGCTTTCTTT. Translation gives CASGGTPAEGTEAFF.

The chain has TRBV14 and TRBJ2-5; D gene unclear. The assigned J gene may be wrong: the sequence end matches TRBJ2-7 better. CDR3 length: 12 amino acids. Germline-derived CDR1 and CDR2 are SGHDN and FVKESK. Here the CDR3 DNA reads TGTGCCAGCAGTCGAGACCCCTACGAGCAGTACTTC. It is translated as CASSRDPYEQYF.

This clone appeared a single time. J is TRBJ1-2 and V is TRBV7-2, with unresolved D. The length of the CDR3 is 14 residues. The germline CDR1 and CDR2 sequences are SGHTA and FQGNSA. V was trimmed by 1 base and J by 1 base, leaving 7 bases between them. The CDR3 DNA is TGTGCCAGCAGCTTAGGTTGGGGTAACTATGGCTACACCTTC. It translates to CASSLGWGNYGYTF. Combining the CDR3 with reference TRBV7-2 and TRBJ1-2 gives the whole variable domain GAGVSQSPSNKVTEKGKDVELRCDPISGHTALYWYRQSLGQGLEFLIYFQGNSAPDKSGLPSDRFSAERTGGSVSTLTIQRTQQEDSAVYLCASSLGWGNYGYTFGSGTRLTVV.

In DNA, the CDR3 is TGCAGCGTTGTGGGACAGAGTTTAGAGACCCAGTACTTC. Protein product: CSVVGQSLETQYF. V and J are TRBV29-1 and TRBJ2-5; TRBD1 aligns across 7 bases. J was trimmed by 4 bases and V by 4 bases; bases with no gene match: 6. Germline V gene sequence: CDR1 SQVTM, CDR2 ANQGSEA. The CDR3 length is 13 residues.

CDR3 in DNA: TGCGCCAGCAGCCTAGGACTAGCGGGAGGGCCTCTCGGGGCAGATACGCAGTATTTT. Translated: CASSLGLAGGPLGADTQYF. The V gene is TRBV5-1, the J gene TRBJ2-3; 15 nucleotides align to TRBD2. V shed 4 bases and J 4 bases; nucleotides not matched to a gene: 13. The germline V gene has CDR1 SGHRS and CDR2 YFSETQ. The CDR3 runs to 19 residues.

The rearrangement links TRBV28 to TRBJ2-3, with TRBD2 matching 7 bases. J was trimmed by 5 bases and V by 0 bases; bases with no gene match: 14. CDR3 length: 18 amino acids. The germline gives CDR1 MDHEN, CDR2 SYDVKM. CDR3 region: CASSLWASGTSLGDTQYF. CDR3 bases: TGTGCCAGCAGTTTATGGGCCAGCGGGACCTCGCTTGGAGATACGCAGTATTTT.

Only a few counts were recorded for this clone. The chain recombines TRBV2 with TRBJ2-1, with 11 bases that match TRBD1. V shed 7 bases, J shed 8 bases, and the junction held 7 bases outside the gene matches. The length of the CDR3 is 14 residues. Germline V gene lookup returns CDR1 SNHLY and CDR2 FYNNEI. This CDR3 is CASMPGQGGDEQFF. CDR3 coding DNA: TGTGCCAGCATGCCGGGACAGGGGGGCGATGAGCAGTTCTTC.

The rearrangement links TRBV5-4 to TRBJ2-2, with D tentatively TRBD1 or TRBD2 (5 bases each). Looked up from germline, CDR1 is SGHNT and CDR2 is YYREEE (reference sequence). CDR3 size: 16 residues. V lost 0 bases, J lost 6 bases, and 15 bases lay in between. CDR3 DNA sequence: TGTGCCAGCAGCTTGGGTCTGGGGGATCGGCCCGGGGAGCTGTTTTTT. This translates into CASSLGLGDRPGELFF.

The chain has TRBV4-1 and TRBJ1-5; 7 bases line up with TRBD1. The germline V gene encodes CDR1 MGHRA and CDR2 YSYEKL. Germline trimming cut 4 bases from V and 5 bases from J; bases unmatched to any gene: 8. This CDR3 comprises 15 residues. The CDR3: CASSPQGQFDQPQHF. The CDR3 DNA sequence: TGCGCCAGCAGCCCCCAGGGACAGTTCGATCAGCCCCAGCATTTT.